Sequencing of this TCR beta chain was carried out in a study of chemoradiotherapy in HPV16-positive cancers (dated by TCRdb to between 2022 and 2023). About the full investigation: Using functional T-cell assays on cells from a couple of HPV16-positive patients, the researchers defined candidate HPV-specific T-cell clones and common TCR motifs. The study asked whether T-cell immunity against the HPV oncoproteins E6 and E7 changes during chemoradiotherapy and whether it affects survival. Next, the candidate HPV-specific TCRs and motifs were followed in TCR repertoires from over 85 patients with HPV-related cancers.

Trimming removed 5 bases from V and 4 bases from J, leaving 7 bases between the germline ends. The CDR3 runs 12 residues from the cysteine to the phenylalanine. Only the CDR3 part of the read is kept: 36 bases, read in frame from the first base. CDR1 and CDR2, looked up from the germline V gene, are SGHTA and FQGNSA. The investigation overall reported the following: In HPV16-positive patients, expansion of HPV-responsive T cells during chemoradiotherapy was found to be associated with improved recurrence-free survival. The functional definition of HPV-specific T cells was derived from only two HPV16-positive patients, and the survival association was reported for HPV16-positive patients. Expansion of candidate HPV-specific clones and E7-related TCR motifs was observed in the tumor microenvironment during treatment, whereas no such expansion was observed for non-HPV-specific T cells.

The method behind the library was the immunoSEQ multiplex PCR assay. What TCRdb holds here is the immuneACCESS table cut down to in-frame rearrangements. Part of the clones is not present; checked against another copy, under half of the missing clones reflect an unresolved V gene, and the others are unexplained. This sample has some 14,000 clones in its table, and around four fifths of those were observed once. Of the sample, 1.3% falls within the top ten clones. As regards this clone: The antigen it binds to is not known. The input lacks base qualities; no much larger clone sits a single base away.

Repertoires were sampled repeatedly over the course of chemoradiotherapy, so clonal expansion could be followed in the tumor microenvironment. This chain is built from TRBV7-2 and TRBJ2-3; too little of a D gene remains to name it. Sample collection occurred from a patient who underwent chemoradiotherapy. The clonotype comes from a human donor with HPV-associated anogenital cancer. CDR3 protein: CASSIGADTQYF. The DNA sequence reads TGTGCCAGCAGCATAGGCGCAGATACGCAGTATTTT.